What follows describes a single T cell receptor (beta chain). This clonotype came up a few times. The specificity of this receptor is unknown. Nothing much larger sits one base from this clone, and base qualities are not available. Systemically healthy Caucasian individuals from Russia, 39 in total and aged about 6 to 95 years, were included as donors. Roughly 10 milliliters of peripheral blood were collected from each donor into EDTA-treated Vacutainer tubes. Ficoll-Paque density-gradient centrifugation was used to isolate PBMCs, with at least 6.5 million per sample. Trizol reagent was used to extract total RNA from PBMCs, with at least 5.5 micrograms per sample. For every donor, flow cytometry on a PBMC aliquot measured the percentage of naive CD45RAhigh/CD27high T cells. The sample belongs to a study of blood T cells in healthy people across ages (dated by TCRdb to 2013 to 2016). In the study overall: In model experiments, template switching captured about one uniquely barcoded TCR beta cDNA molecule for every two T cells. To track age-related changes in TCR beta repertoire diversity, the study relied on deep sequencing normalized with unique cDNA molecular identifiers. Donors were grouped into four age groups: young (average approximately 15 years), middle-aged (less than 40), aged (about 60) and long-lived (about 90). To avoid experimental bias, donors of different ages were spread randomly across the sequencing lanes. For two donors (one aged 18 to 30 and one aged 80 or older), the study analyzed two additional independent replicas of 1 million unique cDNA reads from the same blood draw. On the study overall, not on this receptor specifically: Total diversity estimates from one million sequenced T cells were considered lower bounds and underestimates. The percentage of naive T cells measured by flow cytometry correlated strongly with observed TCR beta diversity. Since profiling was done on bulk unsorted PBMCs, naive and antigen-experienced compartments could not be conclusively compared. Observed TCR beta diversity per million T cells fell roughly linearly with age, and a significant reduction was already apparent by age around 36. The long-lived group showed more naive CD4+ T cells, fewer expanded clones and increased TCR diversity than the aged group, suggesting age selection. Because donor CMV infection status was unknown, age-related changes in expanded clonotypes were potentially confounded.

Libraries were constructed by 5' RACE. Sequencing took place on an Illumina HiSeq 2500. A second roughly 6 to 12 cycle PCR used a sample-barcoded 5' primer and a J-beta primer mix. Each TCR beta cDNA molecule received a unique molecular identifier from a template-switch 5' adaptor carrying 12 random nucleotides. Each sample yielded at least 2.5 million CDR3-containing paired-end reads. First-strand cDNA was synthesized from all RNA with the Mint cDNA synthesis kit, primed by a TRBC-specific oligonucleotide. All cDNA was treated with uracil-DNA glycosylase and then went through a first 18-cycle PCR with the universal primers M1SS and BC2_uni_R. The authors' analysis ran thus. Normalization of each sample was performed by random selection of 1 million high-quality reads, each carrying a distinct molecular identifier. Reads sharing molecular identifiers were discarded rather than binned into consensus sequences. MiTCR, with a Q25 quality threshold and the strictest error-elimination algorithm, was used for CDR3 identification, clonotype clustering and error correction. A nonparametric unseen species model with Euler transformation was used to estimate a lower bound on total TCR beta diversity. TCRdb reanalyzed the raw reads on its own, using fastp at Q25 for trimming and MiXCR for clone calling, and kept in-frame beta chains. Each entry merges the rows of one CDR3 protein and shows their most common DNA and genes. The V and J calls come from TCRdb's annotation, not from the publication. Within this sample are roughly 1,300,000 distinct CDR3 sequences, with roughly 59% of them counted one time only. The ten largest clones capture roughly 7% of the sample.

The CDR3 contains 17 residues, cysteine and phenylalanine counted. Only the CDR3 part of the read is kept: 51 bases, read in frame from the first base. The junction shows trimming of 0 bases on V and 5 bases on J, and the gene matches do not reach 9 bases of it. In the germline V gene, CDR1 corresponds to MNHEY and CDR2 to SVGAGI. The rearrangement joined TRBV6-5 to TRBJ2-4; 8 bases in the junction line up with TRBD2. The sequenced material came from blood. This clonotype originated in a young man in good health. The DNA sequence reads TGTGCCAGCAGTTACTCTGATCCCGGGGGGGGGCAAAACATTCAGTACTTC. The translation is CASSYSDPGGGQNIQYF.